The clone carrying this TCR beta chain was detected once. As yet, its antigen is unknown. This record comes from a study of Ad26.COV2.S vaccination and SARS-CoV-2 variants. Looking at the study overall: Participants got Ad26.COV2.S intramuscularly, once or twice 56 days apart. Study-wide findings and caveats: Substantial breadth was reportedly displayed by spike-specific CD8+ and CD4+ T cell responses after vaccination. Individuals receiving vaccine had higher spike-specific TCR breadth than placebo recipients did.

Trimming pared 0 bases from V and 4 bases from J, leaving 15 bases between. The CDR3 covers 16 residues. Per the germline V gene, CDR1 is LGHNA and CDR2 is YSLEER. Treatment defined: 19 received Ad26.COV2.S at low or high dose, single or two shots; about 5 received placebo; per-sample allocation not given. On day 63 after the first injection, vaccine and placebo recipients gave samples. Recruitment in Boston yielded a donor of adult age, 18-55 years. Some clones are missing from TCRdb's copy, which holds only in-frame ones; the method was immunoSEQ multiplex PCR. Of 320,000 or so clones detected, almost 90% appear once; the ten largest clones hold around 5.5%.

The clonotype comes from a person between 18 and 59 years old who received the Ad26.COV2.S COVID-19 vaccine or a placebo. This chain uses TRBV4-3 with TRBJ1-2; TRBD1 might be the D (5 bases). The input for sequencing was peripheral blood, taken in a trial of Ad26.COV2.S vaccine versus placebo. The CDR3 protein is CASSQDRTDRPYGYTF. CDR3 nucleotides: TGCGCCAGCAGCCAAGACCGCACAGACAGACCCTATGGCTACACCTTC.